These T cell receptor beta chains were read from a single sample in a study of cytomegalovirus exposure and HLA in healthy donors. The data were produced by immunoSEQ multiplex PCR, yet TCRdb's version contains in-frame clones alone and is incomplete. The sample holds fewer than 150,000 clones, roughly four fifths seen once. Specimen: PBMCs. These receptors originate from a human donor in good health. Each CDR3 is given with its conserved first and last residue. The order of the fields is CDR3 DNA, CDR3 protein, clone size, J gene, V gene, CDR3 length, D gene. The D gene is left open where the match is weak. Clone size is given for some rows only: seen once, a few or many times, or a class if the clone is expanded.

CDR3 DNA: TGTGCCAGCAGCGTAGTCCCAGGGGAAACCGGGGAGCTGTTTTTT; CDR3 protein: CASSVVPGETGELFF; clone size: -; J gene: TRBJ2-2; V gene: TRBV9; CDR3 length: 15; D gene: -
CDR3 DNA: TGTGCCATCAGTGAGATGGAGGTCGCTAATTCACCCCTCCACTTT; CDR3 protein: CAISEMEVANSPLHF; clone size: -; J gene: TRBJ1-6; V gene: TRBV10-3; CDR3 length: 15; D gene: -
CDR3 DNA: TGTGCCAGCAGTCCCTGGGCAGGGTTTACCTACGAGCAGTACTTC; CDR3 protein: CASSPWAGFTYEQYF; clone size: -; J gene: TRBJ2-7; V gene: TRBV27; CDR3 length: 15; D gene: -
CDR3 DNA: TGCGCCAGCAGCTTGACAGGGGGATCGGAGACTGAAGCTTTCTTT; CDR3 protein: CASSLTGGSETEAFF; clone size: few; J gene: TRBJ1-1; V gene: TRBV5-1; CDR3 length: 15; D gene: TRBD1
CDR3 DNA: TGTGCCAGCAGCCACACTAGTACATCCTACAATGAGCAGTTCTTC; CDR3 protein: CASSHTSTSYNEQFF; clone size: -; J gene: TRBJ2-1; V gene: TRBV7-6; CDR3 length: 15; D gene: -
CDR3 DNA: TGTGCCAGCAGTTATAGGAGGGAAGAGACCCAGTACTTC; CDR3 protein: CASSYRREETQYF; clone size: -; J gene: TRBJ2-5; V gene: TRBV6-6; CDR3 length: 13; D gene: -
CDR3 DNA: TGTGCCAGCAGCGCGACAGGAGCTGGAAACACCATATATTTT; CDR3 protein: CASSATGAGNTIYF; clone size: -; J gene: TRBJ1-3; V gene: TRBV6-1; CDR3 length: 14; D gene: -
CDR3 DNA: TGTGCCAGCAGCACGGGACTAGTGGAGACCCAGTACTTC; CDR3 protein: CASSTGLVETQYF; clone size: -; J gene: TRBJ2-5; V gene: TRBV6-1; CDR3 length: 13; D gene: TRBD2
CDR3 DNA: TGCAGCGTTGAATACAGGGAGAAGACCCAGTACTTC; CDR3 protein: CSVEYREKTQYF; clone size: -; J gene: TRBJ2-5; V gene: TRBV29-1; CDR3 length: 12; D gene: -
CDR3 DNA: TGCAGTGCTAGAGTCTATGGTGAGCAGTTCTTC; CDR3 protein: CSARVYGEQFF; clone size: -; J gene: TRBJ2-1; V gene: TRBV20-1; CDR3 length: 11; D gene: -
CDR3 DNA: TGTGCCAGCAGGGGGGGACGGCCCTATGGCTACACCTTC; CDR3 protein: CASRGGRPYGYTF; clone size: few; J gene: TRBJ1-2; V gene: TRBV28; CDR3 length: 13; D gene: -
CDR3 DNA: TGTGCCAGCAGCTTATCGGGGGGCAGATCCATCTATGGCTACACCTTC; CDR3 protein: CASSLSGGRSIYGYTF; clone size: -; J gene: TRBJ1-2; V gene: TRBV5-4; CDR3 length: 16; D gene: -
CDR3 DNA: TGTGCCAGCAGTTACTCACAGGTTCACTCTGGAAACACCATATATTTT; CDR3 protein: CASSYSQVHSGNTIYF; clone size: -; J gene: TRBJ1-3; V gene: TRBV6-5; CDR3 length: 16; D gene: -
CDR3 DNA: TGTGCCAGCAGTTTCTCAGGGGGCGTGGGAGGCTACACCTTC; CDR3 protein: CASSFSGGVGGYTF; clone size: -; J gene: TRBJ1-2; V gene: TRBV28; CDR3 length: 14; D gene: TRBD1
CDR3 DNA: TGTGCCAGCAGTTTCGGCGGGGGCACAGATACGCAGTATTTT; CDR3 protein: CASSFGGGTDTQYF; clone size: -; J gene: TRBJ2-3; V gene: TRBV27; CDR3 length: 14; D gene: -
CDR3 DNA: TGTGCCAGCACCGCCAGTTGGAATGAAAAACTGTTTTTT; CDR3 protein: CASTASWNEKLFF; clone size: -; J gene: TRBJ1-4; V gene: TRBV25-1; CDR3 length: 13; D gene: -
CDR3 DNA: TGTTCCAGCAGCTTAGATTCGGCGGGAGGACCCCAGTACTTC; CDR3 protein: CSSSLDSAGGPQYF; clone size: -; J gene: TRBJ2-5; V gene: TRBV7-9; CDR3 length: 14; D gene: TRBD2
CDR3 DNA: TGTGCCAGCAGCCGGGACAGGGGGCTTGGCTACACCTTC; CDR3 protein: CASSRDRGLGYTF; clone size: -; J gene: TRBJ1-2; V gene: TRBV14; CDR3 length: 13; D gene: TRBD1
CDR3 DNA: TGTGCCAGCCGAGGGACAGCGAACACTGAAGCTTTCTTT; CDR3 protein: CASRGTANTEAFF; clone size: -; J gene: TRBJ1-1; V gene: TRBV2; CDR3 length: 13; D gene: TRBD1
CDR3 DNA: TGTGCCAGCAGTTGGACATCCTATAGCAATCAGCCCCAGCATTTT; CDR3 protein: CASSWTSYSNQPQHF; clone size: -; J gene: TRBJ1-5; V gene: TRBV28; CDR3 length: 15; D gene: -
CDR3 DNA: TGTGCCAGCTCACGCGGGGACGAGCAGTTCTTC; CDR3 protein: CASSRGDEQFF; clone size: -; J gene: TRBJ2-1; V gene: TRBV18; CDR3 length: 11; D gene: -